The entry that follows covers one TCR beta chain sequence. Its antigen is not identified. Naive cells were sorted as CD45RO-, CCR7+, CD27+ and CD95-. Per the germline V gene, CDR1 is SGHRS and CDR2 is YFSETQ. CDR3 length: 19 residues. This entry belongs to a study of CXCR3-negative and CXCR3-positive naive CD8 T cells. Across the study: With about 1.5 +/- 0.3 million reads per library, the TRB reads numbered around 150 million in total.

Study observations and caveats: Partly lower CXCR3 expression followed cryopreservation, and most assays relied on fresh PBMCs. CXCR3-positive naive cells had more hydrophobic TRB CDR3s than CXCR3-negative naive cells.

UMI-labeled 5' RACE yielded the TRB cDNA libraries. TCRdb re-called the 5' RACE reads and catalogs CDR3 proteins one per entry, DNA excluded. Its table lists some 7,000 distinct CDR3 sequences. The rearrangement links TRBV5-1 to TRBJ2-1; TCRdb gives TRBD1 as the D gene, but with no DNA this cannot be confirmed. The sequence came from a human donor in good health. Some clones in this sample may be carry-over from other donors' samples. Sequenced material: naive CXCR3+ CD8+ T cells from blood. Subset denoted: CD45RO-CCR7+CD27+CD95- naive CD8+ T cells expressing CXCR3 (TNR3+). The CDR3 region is CASSLLAGGLKVGLNEQFF. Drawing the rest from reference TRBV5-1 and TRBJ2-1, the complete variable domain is KAGVTQTPRYLIKTRGQQVTLSCSPISGHRSVSWYQQTPGQGLQFLFEYFSETQRNKGNFPGRFSGRQFSNSRSEMNVSTLELGDSALYLCASSLLAGGLKVGLNEQFFGPGTRLTVL.